Listed below are T cell receptor beta chains from one sample, sequenced in a study of shared clonotypes between healthy human individuals. Profiling relied on immunoSEQ multiplex PCR, and the TCRdb table lists in-frame clones only, not all of them. The sample records over 400,000 clones, about 85% being singletons. Material: PBMCs. The receptor source for this set is a woman aged 35 to 49 in good health. Some clones in this sample may be carry-over from other donors' samples. Each CDR3 is given with its conserved first and last residue. Fields, in order: V gene, clone size, D gene, J gene, CDR3 DNA, CDR3 protein. The D gene is left open where the match is weak. Some rows have no size entry. The others give once, few or many, or a class for an expanded clone.

V: TRBV6-6
size: .
D: TRBD2
J: TRBJ2-7
DNA: TGTGCCAGCAGTTCTTCTAGCGGGAGCTCCTACGAGCAGTACTTC
CDR3: CASSSSSGSSYEQYF

V: TRBV2
size: .
D: .
J: TRBJ2-5
DNA: TGTGCCAGCGAGGGGGGGATGCGGCAAGAGACCCAGTACTTC
CDR3: CASEGGMRQETQYF

V: TRBV19
size: .
D: .
J: TRBJ2-7
DNA: TGTGCCAGTAGTGGAGGGTTCAGTCCTTACGAGCAGTACTTC
CDR3: CASSGGFSPYEQYF

V: TRBV9
size: .
D: .
J: TRBJ2-3
DNA: TGTGCCAGCAGCGTAGGGGCAGATTCTAGCACAGATACGCAGTATTTT
CDR3: CASSVGADSSTDTQYF

V: TRBV11-2
size: .
D: TRBD1
J: TRBJ1-4
DNA: TGTGCCAGCAGCTTACTCGGACAGGGCGGAGAAAAACTGTTTTTT
CDR3: CASSLLGQGGEKLFF

V: TRBV9
size: .
D: .
J: TRBJ2-1
DNA: TGTGCCAGCAGCGTAGATCGGGGGTCCTACAATGAGCAGTTCTTC
CDR3: CASSVDRGSYNEQFF

V: TRBV18
size: .
D: .
J: TRBJ2-4
DNA: TGTGCCAGCTCACCGGGAAACTTGAACATTCAGTACTTC
CDR3: CASSPGNLNIQYF

V: TRBV28
size: .
D: .
J: TRBJ2-5
DNA: TGTGCCAGCAGTTTAGCAGGGGCCGGAGCGGGATTAGCTGAGACCCAGTACTTC
CDR3: CASSLAGAGAGLAETQYF

V: TRBV30
size: .
D: .
J: TRBJ2-3
DNA: TGTGCCTGGAGTGATAACACAGATACGCAGTATTTT
CDR3: CAWSDNTDTQYF

V: TRBV29-1
size: .
D: TRBD1
J: TRBJ2-1
DNA: TGCAGCGTCGGACAGGGGGCACGGAGCTCCTACAATGAGCAGTTCTTC
CDR3: CSVGQGARSSYNEQFF

V: TRBV10-3
size: .
D: TRBD1
J: TRBJ2-3
DNA: TGTGCCATCAATGACTACGGGACAGGGACAGATACGCAGTATTTT
CDR3: CAINDYGTGTDTQYF

V: TRBV28
size: .
D: TRBD1
J: TRBJ1-1
DNA: TGTGCCAGCAGTCCCGGGACAGAACTCAACACTGAAGCTTTCTTT
CDR3: CASSPGTELNTEAFF

V: TRBV11-2
size: .
D: .
J: TRBJ2-4
DNA: TGTGCCAGCAGCTTGGGTCTGCAAAACATTCAGTACTTC
CDR3: CASSLGLQNIQYF

V: TRBV14
size: many
D: TRBD1
J: TRBJ2-7
DNA: TGTGCCAGCAGCCTAGACAGGGGAAGCTCCTACGAGCAGTACTTC
CDR3: CASSLDRGSSYEQYF

V: TRBV7-7
size: .
D: .
J: TRBJ2-3
DNA: TGTGCCAGCAGCCCGGGGTACGGGAGCACAGATACGCAGTATTTT
CDR3: CASSPGYGSTDTQYF

V: TRBV7-3
size: .
D: .
J: TRBJ2-6
DNA: TGTGCCAGCTCGCCCGGGGGCCCCTTGGTATTGGGGGCCAACGTCCTGACTTTC
CDR3: CASSPGGPLVLGANVLTF

V: TRBV7-2
size: few
D: .
J: TRBJ2-7
DNA: TGTGCCAGCAGCAGAGGCGGAGGAAGGACCTACGAGCAGTACTTC
CDR3: CASSRGGGRTYEQYF

V: TRBV18
size: .
D: .
J: TRBJ2-7
DNA: TGTGCCAGCTCACCACCGCCGACACCGTACGAGCAGTACTTC
CDR3: CASSPPPTPYEQYF

V: TRBV5-1
size: .
D: .
J: TRBJ2-3
DNA: TGCGCCAGCAGCTTGGCAGGACAGATCACAGATACGCAGTATTTT
CDR3: CASSLAGQITDTQYF

V: TRBV7-9
size: .
D: .
J: TRBJ1-2
DNA: TGTGCCAGCAGCTTAGGGCCCCAGAACTATGGCTACACCTTC
CDR3: CASSLGPQNYGYTF

V: TRBV19
size: .
D: TRBD2
J: TRBJ2-2
DNA: TGTGCCAGTAGTCTCGGGGGACTAGCGGGAGGGACCGGGGAGCTGTTTTTT
CDR3: CASSLGGLAGGTGELFF

V: TRBV15
size: .
D: .
J: TRBJ2-5
DNA: TGTGCCACCAGCAGACGGGGGGCTACGCCGTACCAAGAGACCCAGTACTTC
CDR3: CATSRRGATPYQETQYF

V: TRBV18
size: once
D: .
J: TRBJ2-6
DNA: TGTGCCAGCTCACCTTCAGGCGGCGCTGGGGCCAACGTCCTGACTTTC
CDR3: CASSPSGGAGANVLTF

V: TRBV6-1
size: .
D: TRBD1
J: TRBJ2-2
DNA: TGTGCCAGCGGGCGGGACAGGGGAACGGCCGGGGAGCTGTTTTTT
CDR3: CASGRDRGTAGELFF

V: TRBV19
size: .
D: TRBD1
J: TRBJ2-7
DNA: TGTGCCAGTACAGGGACAGTCAAAAAGAACTACGAGCAGTACTTC
CDR3: CASTGTVKKNYEQYF

V: TRBV5-6
size: .
D: .
J: TRBJ2-3
DNA: TGTGCCAGCAGCGTTGATGTCACAGATACGCAGTATTTT
CDR3: CASSVDVTDTQYF

V: TRBV28
size: .
D: .
J: TRBJ2-3
DNA: TGTGCCAGCAGTTTAAGGGTGACTAGTTCTCTCACAGATACGCAGTATTTT
CDR3: CASSLRVTSSLTDTQYF

V: TRBV9
size: .
D: TRBD1
J: TRBJ1-3
DNA: TGTGCCAGCAGCGTACGGGGACAGAGAAACACCATATATTTT
CDR3: CASSVRGQRNTIYF

V: TRBV6-5
size: .
D: .
J: TRBJ1-1
DNA: TGTGCCAGTGGGACCCATCGTGGGGGGCGAACTGAAGCTTTCTTT
CDR3: CASGTHRGGRTEAFF

V: TRBV5-1
size: .
D: TRBD2
J: TRBJ2-3
DNA: TGCGCCAGCAGCTTGGAGGCGCGGGAGTCAGATACGCAGTATTTT
CDR3: CASSLEARESDTQYF

V: TRBV11-2
size: .
D: .
J: TRBJ2-3
DNA: TGTGCCAGCAGCTTAGTGGAAGCAGTTACGCAGTATTTT
CDR3: CASSLVEAVTQYF

V: TRBV10-3
size: few
D: TRBD2
J: TRBJ2-1
DNA: TGTGCCATCAGTGCCTCTAGCGGGAGGCTGGATGAGCAGTTCTTC
CDR3: CAISASSGRLDEQFF

V: TRBV7-3
size: .
D: .
J: TRBJ2-7
DNA: TGTGCCAGCAGCTTCGGACCCACCTACGAGCAGTACTTC
CDR3: CASSFGPTYEQYF

V: TRBV19
size: many
D: TRBD1
J: TRBJ1-1
DNA: TGTGCCAGTAGTATGAGGACAGGGTGGGAGAACACTGAAGCTTTCTTT
CDR3: CASSMRTGWENTEAFF

V: TRBV11-2
size: .
D: TRBD2
J: TRBJ2-7
DNA: TGTGCCAGCAGATCTCCGGGACTAGCGCTATCCTACGAGCAGTACTTC
CDR3: CASRSPGLALSYEQYF

V: TRBV10-3
size: .
D: TRBD1
J: TRBJ2-3
DNA: TGTGCCATCGGTGGGACAGGTGTTGCAGATACGCAGTATTTT
CDR3: CAIGGTGVADTQYF

V: TRBV4-2
size: .
D: .
J: TRBJ2-4
DNA: TGTGCCAGCAGCCAGAGGGGTGCCAAAAACATTCAGTACTTC
CDR3: CASSQRGAKNIQYF

V: TRBV9
size: .
D: TRBD1
J: TRBJ2-2
DNA: TGTGCCAGCAGCGTAGGGACAGGGAACACCGGGGAGCTGTTTTTT
CDR3: CASSVGTGNTGELFF

V: TRBV20-1
size: .
D: .
J: TRBJ1-2
DNA: TGCAGTGCGGGCCAGCGTTATGGCTACACCTTC
CDR3: CSAGQRYGYTF

V: TRBV11-3
size: .
D: .
J: TRBJ2-7
DNA: TGTGCCAGCAGCTTAGACACGGATTACGAGCAGTACTTC
CDR3: CASSLDTDYEQYF

V: TRBV5-1
size: .
D: TRBD1
J: TRBJ1-3
DNA: TGCGCCAGCAGCCTTTACCGACAGGGCTCTGGAAACACCATATATTTT
CDR3: CASSLYRQGSGNTIYF

V: TRBV28
size: .
D: TRBD1
J: TRBJ2-7
DNA: TGTGCCAGCAGACGACAGGGAATCTCCTACGAGCAGTACTTC
CDR3: CASRRQGISYEQYF

V: TRBV5-6
size: .
D: .
J: TRBJ2-2
DNA: TGTGCCAGCAGCTTATACGCCGTGACAATCGGGGAGCTGTTTTTT
CDR3: CASSLYAVTIGELFF

V: TRBV18
size: .
D: TRBD2
J: TRBJ2-5
DNA: TGTGCCAGCTCCCCCGAACAAGCGGGAATGTCAGAGACCCAGTACTTC
CDR3: CASSPEQAGMSETQYF

V: TRBV6-1
size: .
D: .
J: TRBJ2-3
DNA: TGTGCCAGCAGTGTTACGACCGGGACTGGTAGCACAGATACGCAGTATTTT
CDR3: CASSVTTGTGSTDTQYF

V: TRBV5-1
size: .
D: .
J: TRBJ2-5
DNA: TGCGCCAGCAGCTTCCAAGAGACCCAGTACTTC
CDR3: CASSFQETQYF

V: TRBV2
size: once
D: TRBD2
J: TRBJ2-1
DNA: TGTGCCAGCAGTGAATTTTTGGCGGGAGATGAGCAGTTCTTC
CDR3: CASSEFLAGDEQFF

V: TRBV4-1
size: .
D: TRBD1
J: TRBJ2-6
DNA: TGCGCCAGCTCCCCTGCAGGGGGAAGGAGCGGGGCCAACGTCCTGACTTTC
CDR3: CASSPAGGRSGANVLTF

V: TRBV15
size: .
D: TRBD1
J: TRBJ2-7
DNA: TGTGCCACCAGCAGGTCCCGGGACAGACCCCTAGAGCAGTACTTC
CDR3: CATSRSRDRPLEQYF

V: TRBV28
size: few
D: TRBD1
J: TRBJ2-7
DNA: TGTGCCAGCAGTCTTCGGACAGGCCGTGACTACGAGCAGTACTTC
CDR3: CASSLRTGRDYEQYF